This T cell receptor beta chain was retrieved from a study of blood T cell repertoires in COVID-19. Turning to the study itself: Acute-phase and convalescent COVID-19 samples originated in the United States, Italy and Spain.

Germline values: CDR1 MGHRA, CDR2 YSYEKL. V lost 4 bases to trimming and J lost 2 bases, with 15 bases between them. CDR3 length: 15 residues. Categorization into cohorts depended on clinical history that participants reported. People in the exposed group encountered a COVID-19 case within 2 weeks before entering the study. TCRdb keeps only in-frame clones here, not all; method: immunoSEQ multiplex PCR. The sample has about 200,000 clones; 65% to 85% are singletons. The source is a woman younger than 45 who had been exposed to COVID-19. Input material: PBMCs or T cells enriched from blood (not recorded which). The chain links TRBV4-1 to TRBJ2-7, with TRBD1 as a possible D gene (5 bases). The CDR3 region is CASSRVQDAPYEQYF. In nucleotides, the CDR3 is TGCGCCAGCAGCCGTGTACAGGACGCTCCCTACGAGCAGTACTTC.